These 3 T cell receptor beta chains were all obtained from the same sample, sequenced in a study of shared clonotypes between healthy human individuals. Profiled with immunoSEQ multiplex PCR; TCRdb holds only in-frame clones, not every one. Of around 720,000 clones in the sample, around three quarters were seen once. The specimen was memory CD4+ T cells sorted from blood. As to subset: CD45RA-negative fraction. The receptors were gathered from a woman in her 30s in good health.

The chain links TRBV6-1 to TRBJ1-5; possibly TRBD1 for D (6 bases). Germline V gives CDR1 MNHNS, CDR2 SASEGT. The V gene lost 7 bases and the J gene lost 3 bases, with 10 bases spanning the gap. The CDR3 extends over 13 amino acids. CDR3 region: CASIRTANQPQHF. The CDR3 DNA sequence: TGTGCCAGCATAAGGACAGCCAATCAGCCCCAGCATTTT.

V usage is TRBV4-1 and J usage is TRBJ1-3; TRBD1 matches at 7 bases. Germline CDR1 reads MGHRA; CDR2 reads YSYEKL. V was clipped by 3 bases and J by 1 base; unmatched bases: 3. The CDR3 covers 15 residues. CDR3 DNA: TGCGCCAGCAGCCATAGGGGACAGTCTGGAAACACCATATATTTT. Encoded protein: CASSHRGQSGNTIYF.

The chain links TRBV12-5 to TRBJ1-2; a possible D gene is TRBD1 (6 bases). CDR3 length: 17 residues. Germline CDR1 reads LGHNT; CDR2 reads FRNRAP. Trimming left V 0 bases short and J 6 bases short, with 20 bases between. This chain's CDR3 is CASGLVPGTKGIHGYTF. The CDR3 DNA is TGTGCTAGTGGTTTGGTACCCGGGACAAAGGGGATACATGGCTACACCTTC.